This T cell receptor beta chain appears in the sequencing data of a study of response to subunit inactivated influenza vaccine (dated by TCRdb to 2016 to 2019). Context from the whole study: Deep quantitative profiling of the T cell receptor repertoire was used in the study to follow responses to a trivalent subunit inactivated influenza vaccine. Beyond this particular receptor, the publication reports: The authors suggested that each seasonal influenza vaccination may recruit only a limited number of new T cells.

Library construction relied on RT-PCR. The run used an Illumina HiSeq 2500. TCRdb reprocessing: public reads trimmed at Q25 with fastp, clones called with MiXCR, in-frame beta chains kept. Duplicate CDR3 protein sequences are folded into a single record with the most common DNA and genes. Within this sample are hundreds of thousands of distinct CDR3 sequences, with about 15% of them counted one time only. The top ten hold roughly 7.2% of the sample. V lost 2 bases and J lost 1 base, and the count of bases not matched to a germline gene is 5. Taken from cysteine to phenylalanine, the CDR3 has 17 residues. The CDR3 DNA has 51 bases and is translated from base 1. CDR1 and CDR2 were assigned from the germline V gene as SGHTA and FQGNSA. Remarks on this clonotype: Its recognized antigen is unknown. Per-nucleotide qualities are absent, and no much larger clonotype sits a single base away.

The receptor chain draws on TRBV7-2 and TRBJ2-6, and TRBD1 aligns with 7 junction nucleotides. The specimen was PBMCs from blood, collected approximately 15 days before vaccination. This receptor was taken from a man aged 45 to 65 who received an inactivated influenza vaccine. Donor details come from another sample of the same person, matched by shared clones. CDR3 sequence: CASSLTGASSGANVLTF. The DNA sequence is given as TGTGCCAGCAGCTTAACAGGGGCGTCTTCTGGGGCCAACGTCCTGACTTTC.